The rows below give T cell receptor beta chains drawn from one sample of a study of response to subunit inactivated influenza vaccine. MiXCR, run by TCRdb on the RT-PCR reads, gives a single entry per CDR3 protein. The sample has about 520,000 distinct CDR3 sequences, approximately 6.9% seen once. Here the sequenced sample was PBMCs from blood, taken roughly 24 months after vaccination. These TCRs come from a man aged 45-69 years who received an inactivated influenza vaccine. Both conserved end residues are part of each CDR3. The order of the fields is clone size, J gene, V gene, D gene, CDR3 protein, CDR3 DNA. A D gene is named only where the DNA matches it firmly. Size tells how often a clone was seen (once, few, many) or the class of an expanded clone, and some rows leave it out.

-	TRBJ1-2	TRBV12-3/TRBV12-4	-	CASRFAGRAYGYTF	TGTGCCAGCAGATTCGCTGGCAGGGCCTATGGCTACACCTTC
-	TRBJ2-2	TRBV5-6	TRBD2	CASSPAGTRLTGELFF	TGTGCCAGCAGCCCCGCCGGGACTAGATTAACCGGGGAGCTGTTTTTT
few	TRBJ1-2	TRBV10-3	TRBD1	CAISSSDRNYGYTF	TGTGCCATCAGTTCCTCGGACAGGAACTATGGCTACACCTTC
-	TRBJ2-4	TRBV7-2	-	CASSGFKNIQYF	TGTGCCAGCAGCGGCTTCAAAAACATTCAGTACTTC
many	TRBJ2-2	TRBV7-2	-	CASSARPETGELFF	TGTGCCAGCAGCGCCCGACCCGAGACCGGGGAGCTGTTTTTT
few	TRBJ2-6	TRBV27	TRBD1	CASSFETGAGANVLTF	TGTGCCAGCAGTTTCGAAACAGGGGCTGGGGCCAACGTCCTGACTTTC
-	TRBJ2-7	TRBV4-2	TRBD2	CASSQVSFKTSGAYEQYF	TGTGCCAGCAGCCAAGTCTCTTTCAAGACTAGCGGGGCATACGAGCAGTACTTC
few	TRBJ2-5	TRBV29-1	TRBD2	CSVDTVLGIAGREETQYF	TGCAGCGTTGATACAGTGCTCGGTATAGCGGGGAGAGAAGAGACCCAGTACTTC
few	TRBJ2-5	TRBV5-5	-	CASSPGKVQETQYF	TGTGCCAGCAGCCCCGGAAAAGTTCAAGAGACCCAGTACTTC
-	TRBJ1-5	TRBV6-1	TRBD1	CASRDRGVNQPQHF	TGTGCCAGCAGGGACAGGGGCGTCAATCAGCCCCAGCATTTT
many	TRBJ1-1	TRBV7-9	-	CASSKTRGALGGTEAFF	TGTGCCAGCAGCAAAACCCGAGGAGCACTTGGGGGAACTGAAGCTTTCTTT
many	TRBJ2-1	TRBV10-3	TRBD2	CAISESAVAGSNEQFF	TGTGCCATCAGTGAGTCGGCAGTAGCGGGGAGCAATGAGCAGTTCTTC
many	TRBJ2-7	TRBV5-1	TRBD1	CASSEDRGYEQYF	TGTGCCAGCAGTGAAGACAGGGGGTACGAGCAGTACTTC
-	TRBJ1-1	TRBV6-2/TRBV6-3	-	CASSYDRGTEAFF	TGTGCCAGCAGTTACGACCGCGGAACTGAAGCTTTCTTT
few	TRBJ1-4	TRBV4-2	-	CASSQAQNWREGEKLFF	TGTGCCAGCAGCCAAGCCCAGAATTGGAGGGAGGGTGAAAAACTGTTTTTT
few	TRBJ2-3	TRBV29-1	TRBD2	CSVVFGGRGTDTQYF	TGCAGCGTTGTCTTTGGCGGGAGGGGCACAGATACGCAGTATTTT
-	TRBJ2-3	TRBV5-1	-	CASSSDPATDTQYF	TGCGCCAGCAGCTCCGACCCGGCCACAGATACGCAGTATTTT
-	TRBJ2-1	TRBV12-3/TRBV12-4	-	CASSLGTIYNEQFF	TGTGCCAGCAGTTTAGGGACAATCTACAATGAGCAGTTCTTC
many	TRBJ2-7	TRBV7-2	TRBD2	CASKTSGTMYF	TGTGCCAGCAAGACTAGCGGGACTATGTACTTC
few	TRBJ1-3	TRBV29-1	-	CSVVYSGNTIYF	TGCAGCGTTGTCTACTCTGGAAACACCATATATTTT
-	TRBJ2-5	TRBV29-1	-	CSVDEGRRGTQYF	TGCAGCGTGGATGAGGGCCGTCGGGGGACCCAGTACTTC
few	TRBJ2-7	TRBV20-1	-	CSARDIGRSYEQYF	TGCAGTGCTAGAGACATTGGGCGGTCCTACGAGCAGTACTTC
many	TRBJ1-1	TRBV2	-	CASRGGLNTEAFF	TGTGCCAGCAGGGGGGGTTTGAACACTGAAGCTTTCTTT
few	TRBJ1-2	TRBV27	-	CASSPMGYDGYTF	TGTGCCAGCAGCCCCATGGGGTATGATGGCTACACCTTC
few	TRBJ1-4	TRBV5-5	TRBD1	CASSYRGGNEKLFF	TGTGCCAGCAGCTACAGGGGCGGGAATGAAAAACTGTTTTTT
few	TRBJ2-7	TRBV6-2/TRBV6-3	-	CASSYGRREQYF	TGTGCCAGCAGTTATGGGCGGCGCGAGCAGTACTTC
many	TRBJ2-7	TRBV11-2	TRBD1	CASSLGQGGSYEQYF	TGCGCCAGCAGCCTGGGACAGGGAGGGTCCTACGAGCAGTACTTC
few	TRBJ2-1	TRBV9	TRBD2	CASSVGASGKPYNEQFF	TGTGCCAGCAGCGTAGGGGCTAGCGGGAAACCCTACAATGAGCAGTTCTTC
few	TRBJ1-1	TRBV18	-	CASSPFGRNTEAFF	TGTGCCAGCTCACCGTTCGGACGGAACACTGAAGCTTTCTTT